These 27 T cell receptor beta chains came from one sample sequenced in a study of T cell responses to AZD1222 COVID-19 vaccine. The assay was immunoSEQ multiplex PCR, and TCRdb's table has in-frame clones only and misses some. The data hold about 140,000 clones, with about four fifths observed a single time. Sequenced here: peripheral blood, sampled on day 0 of AZD1222 vaccination. Receptors were obtained from an adult in good health.

The CDR3 DNA reads as TGTGCCAGTAGTACGGAGCGAGGTCATCAGCCCCAGCATTTT. This sequence encodes CASSTERGHQPQHF. The chain links TRBV19 to TRBJ1-5; D not certain. The ends were cut back, 4 bases at V and 5 bases at J, with 12 bases in the middle. The CDR3 has 14 amino acids. Germline V CDR1 and CDR2: LNHDA, SQIVND (reference sequence). Drawing the rest from reference TRBV19 and TRBJ1-5, the complete variable domain is DGGITQSPKYLFRKEGQNVTLSCEQNLNHDAMYWYRQDPGQGLRLIYYSQIVNDFQKGDIAEGYSVSREKKESFPLTVTSAQKNPTAFYLCASSTERGHQPQHFGDGTRLSIL.

The chain carries TRBV27 and TRBJ1-5; TRBD1 matches at 10 bases. The CDR3 has 19 amino acids. Trimming cost V 6 bases and J 1 base; bases outside gene matches: 15. Per the germline V gene, CDR1 is MNHEY and CDR2 is SMNVEV (reference sequence). CDR3 residues: CASRPIGTGVFMSNQPQHF. The CDR3 region has the DNA TGTGCCAGCAGACCTATCGGGACAGGGGTCTTTATGAGCAATCAGCCCCAGCATTTT.

The DNA of the CDR3 is TGTGCCAGCAGCCCCGCCGGACAGATCAATCAGCCCCAGCATTTT. This gives the protein CASSPAGQINQPQHF. The chain joins TRBV7-9 to TRBJ1-5, with D perhaps matching TRBD1 (6 bases). The CDR3 totals 15 residues. The V gene lost 5 bases and the J gene lost 3 bases, with 14 bases spanning the gap. Germline CDR1 reads SEHNR; CDR2 reads FQNEAQ (reference sequence). Full variable domain (outside the CDR3, taken from reference TRBV7-9 and TRBJ1-5): DTGVSQNPRHKITKRGQNVTFRCDPISEHNRLYWYRQTLGQGPEFLTYFQNEAQLEKSRLLSDRFSAERPKGSFSTLEIQRTEQGDSAMYLCASSPAGQINQPQHFGDGTRLSIL.

V usage is TRBV27 and J usage is TRBJ2-6, with 9 bases aligning to TRBD1. The length of the CDR3 is 19 residues. From germline, CDR1 is MNHEY and CDR2 SMNVEV (reference sequence). V was clipped by 3 bases and J by 0 bases; unmatched bases: 9. This CDR3 is CASSFSTGGRISGANVLTF. The DNA of the CDR3 is TGTGCCAGCAGTTTTTCGACAGGGGGTCGGATCTCTGGGGCCAACGTCCTGACTTTC.

The table lists this clone with a few counts. The V and J genes are TRBV2 and TRBJ1-5; maybe TRBD1 (6 bases). Trimming left V 7 bases short and J 6 bases short, with 10 bases between. CDR3 length equals 12 residues. Germline CDR1 and CDR2: SNHLY and FYNNEI. CDR3 amino acids: CASTGVGQPQHF. CDR3 DNA: TGTGCCAGCACAGGGGTGGGTCAGCCCCAGCATTTT.

V usage is TRBV28 and J usage is TRBJ2-7; TRBD2 agrees at 8 bases. The germline gives CDR1 MDHEN, CDR2 SYDVKM. V shed 7 bases, J shed 0 bases, and the junction held 8 bases outside the gene matches. The CDR3 has 15 residues. CDR3 bases: TGTGCCAGCACCTCCACCGGGGGGGGCTCCTACGAGCAGTACTTC. Its protein is CASTSTGGGSYEQYF.

The chain recombines TRBV6-5 with TRBJ2-1, with 9 bases fitting TRBD2. V lost 8 bases and J lost 4; bases outside the gene matches: 6. In germline, CDR1 is MNHEY, CDR2 SVGAGI. This CDR3 spans 14 amino acids. CDR3 in amino acids: CASFAGGAYNEQFF. The CDR3 DNA is TGTGCCAGCTTTGCGGGGGGGGCTTACAATGAGCAGTTCTTC.

This clone was detected only once. This may be a read error, as it is one base from a much larger clone. The same CDR3 can be traced to other DNA sequences in this sample. The chain employs TRBV4-1 and TRBJ1-2; D is perhaps TRBD1 (6 bases). The CDR3 length is 12 residues. The germline CDR1 and CDR2 sequences are MGHRA and YSYEKL. The V and J ends lost 3 bases and 4 bases respectively, with 6 bases between them. The CDR3 sequence is CASSQDSYGYTF. For the CDR3, the DNA is TGCGCCAGCAGCCAGGACAGCTATGGCTACACCTTC.

This clone was counted a few times. The V call is TRBV24-1, the J call TRBJ2-1; perhaps TRBD1 as D (5 bases). Germline V gives CDR1 KGHDR, CDR2 SFDVKD. V was trimmed by 7 bases and J by 2 bases, leaving 14 bases between them. There are 15 residues in the CDR3. The CDR3 spells CATSDRTPPYNEQFF. CDR3 nucleotide sequence: TGTGCCACCAGCGACCGGACACCTCCCTACAATGAGCAGTTCTTC.

The genes are TRBV5-1 and TRBJ1-2; D might be TRBD1 (6 bases). This CDR3 has 14 amino acids. V gave up 6 bases and J gave up 6 bases, with 18 bases separating them. Per the germline V gene, CDR1 is SGHRS and CDR2 is YFSETQ. The CDR3 is CASTPSAGADGYTF. The CDR3 DNA follows: TGCGCCAGCACACCGTCGGCAGGGGCGGATGGCTACACCTTC.

V gene TRBV30 combines with J gene TRBJ1-1; D remains unclear. The CDR3 runs 13 residues. With 6 bases removed from V and 1 base from J, the gap between germline ends came to 12 bases. CDR1 and CDR2 (germline): GTSNPN, SVGIG (reference sequence). The chain's CDR3 is CACPHLTNTEAFF. CDR3 nucleotides: TGTGCCTGCCCACACTTAACGAACACTGAAGCTTTCTTT.

The J gene is TRBJ1-4, the V gene TRBV5-4; maybe TRBD1 (6 bases). Trimming pared 0 bases from V and 5 bases from J, leaving 11 bases between. There are 15 residues in the CDR3. Germline assignment: CDR1 SGHNT and CDR2 YYREEE (reference sequence). CDR3 in DNA: TGTGCCAGCAGCTTGGGACAGGAAAAGAATGAAAAACTGTTTTTT. Translated: CASSLGQEKNEKLFF.

This clone appeared once. J is TRBJ1-4 and V is TRBV11-2; the D gene is possibly TRBD1 (5 bases). Germline V lookup: CDR1 SGHAT, CDR2 FQNNGV. The CDR3 contains 16 residues. V shed 5 bases and J shed 8 bases, with 21 bases lying between them. The CDR3 region is CASSPIGANLGEKLFF. The CDR3 nucleotides read TGTGCCAGCAGCCCCATTGGGGCCAATCTGGGAGAAAAACTGTTTTTT.

This chain joins TRBV10-3 and TRBJ1-1; D is undetermined. The CDR3 covers 14 residues. Trimming shortened V by 0 bases and J by 4 bases, and 9 bases separated the two germline ends. The germline V gene encodes CDR1 ENHRY and CDR2 SYGVKD. DNA of the CDR3: TGTGCCATCAGTGAGTCGATCGTAGGCACTGAAGCTTTCTTT. It specifies CAISESIVGTEAFF.

The chain has TRBV5-4 and TRBJ1-6; no firm D call. This CDR3 has 14 amino acids. The V end lost 4 bases, the J end lost 10 bases, and 15 bases lay between the germline ends. From germline, CDR1 is SGHNT and CDR2 YYREEE (reference sequence). CDR3 region: CASSPLGGPSPLHF. The CDR3 DNA reads as TGTGCCAGCAGCCCCCTTGGAGGTCCGTCACCCCTCCACTTT.

The chain uses TRBV28 and TRBJ1-1; D is ambiguous. The CDR3 is made up of 13 amino acids. V was clipped by 3 bases and J by 0 bases, with 5 bases between them. Per germline, CDR1 MDHEN and CDR2 SYDVKM. The CDR3 DNA follows: TGTGCCAGCAGTTTCCCCCTGAACACTGAAGCTTTCTTT. Translated: CASSFPLNTEAFF.

The DNA of the CDR3 is TGTGCCAGCAGCTTATCCGGGACAGGGGCAGGAAACACCATATATTTT. Protein product: CASSLSGTGAGNTIYF. The J gene is TRBJ1-3, the V gene TRBV7-6; TRBD1 agrees at 10 bases. The CDR3 contains 16 residues. Per the germline V gene, CDR1 is SGHVS and CDR2 is FNYEAQ. V shed 2 bases and J 4 bases; nucleotides not matched to a gene: 5.

This sequence joins TRBV11-1 and TRBJ2-7; 7 nucleotides line up with TRBD1. Germline V gene data show CDR1 as SGHAT and CDR2 as FQDESV (reference sequence). The CDR3 sequence is 15 residues long. Trimming took 1 base from V and 3 from J; bases not matched to a gene: 6. The CDR3 loop is CASSLEGTENYEQYF. In DNA form, the CDR3 reads TGTGCCAGCAGCTTAGAGGGGACAGAGAACTACGAGCAGTACTTC.

The genes are TRBV4-2 and TRBJ1-1; TRBD1 agrees at 8 bases. Germline loops: CDR1 LGHNA, CDR2 YNFKEQ. The CDR3 has 14 amino acids. Unmatched junction bases numbered 0, after V lost 3 bases and J lost 0 bases. The CDR3 region is CASSQDRVNTEAFF. The DNA for the CDR3 is TGTGCCAGCAGCCAGGACAGGGTGAACACTGAAGCTTTCTTT.

The chain recombines TRBV6-1 with TRBJ2-2, with TRBD2 identical over 11 bases. V was pared by 2 bases and J by 6 bases, with 11 bases of the junction left unmatched. Germline CDR1 is MNHNS and CDR2 is SASEGT. This CDR3 has 18 amino acids. Here the CDR3 reads CASSELLFSGGAAGELFF. The CDR3 bases are TGTGCCAGCAGTGAACTATTATTTAGCGGGGGGGCAGCCGGGGAGCTGTTTTTT.

The rearrangement joins TRBV7-9 to TRBJ2-5, with 7 bases lining up with TRBD1. Losses at the gene ends were 4 bases for V and 5 bases for J; bases not matched to a gene: 4. This CDR3 region has 13 residues. The germline V gene has CDR1 SEHNR and CDR2 FQNEAQ (reference sequence). Written as DNA, the CDR3 is TGTGCCAGCAGCTACAGGGGCGGGGAGACCCAGTACTTC. Amino acids: CASSYRGGETQYF.

The V call is TRBV29-1, the J call TRBJ2-1; D might be TRBD2 (5 bases). V lost 7 bases and J lost 5, with 18 bases in between. The CDR3 loop spans 14 amino acids. Germline V lookup: CDR1 SQVTM, CDR2 ANQGSEA. CDR3 loop: CSAPRSDYNNEQFF. CDR3 DNA: TGCAGCGCCCCTAGGTCCGACTACAACAATGAGCAGTTCTTC.

The chain joins TRBV28 to TRBJ1-5; 7 nucleotides line up with TRBD1. Germline trimming cut 6 bases from V and 0 bases from J; bases unmatched to any gene: 5. The CDR3 has 15 residues. CDR1 is MDHEN, CDR2 SYDVKM, per germline. CDR3 loop: CASSSQGGSNQPQHF. CDR3 sequence (DNA): TGTGCCAGCAGCTCCCAGGGGGGTAGCAATCAGCCCCAGCATTTT.

V usage is TRBV28 and J usage is TRBJ1-4; D is possibly TRBD1 (6 bases). Germline CDR1 reads MDHEN; CDR2 reads SYDVKM. CDR3 size: 14 residues. Trimming pared 4 bases from V and 3 bases from J, leaving 9 bases between. CDR3: CASSSGAANEKLFF. The CDR3 DNA is TGTGCCAGCAGTTCGGGGGCGGCTAATGAAAAACTGTTTTTT. The full variable domain, in which reference TRBV28 and TRBJ1-4 provide the parts outside the CDR3, is DVKVTQSSRYLVKRTGEKVFLECVQDMDHENMFWYRQDPGLGLRLIYFSYDVKMKEKGDIPEGYSVSREKKERFSLILESASTNQTSMYLCASSSGAANEKLFFGSGTQLSVL.

This chain uses TRBV7-2 with TRBJ1-1; 7 nucleotides agree with TRBD1. The CDR3 has 13 amino acids. J gave up 4 bases and V 2 bases, and 1 base lay outside the gene matches. The V gene's germline CDR1 is SGHTA and CDR2 FQGNSA. CDR3 in DNA: TGTGCCAGCAGCTTACAGGGGGTCACTGAAGCTTTCTTT. Residues: CASSLQGVTEAFF.

The rearrangement links TRBV5-1 to TRBJ1-1; tentatively, D is TRBD1 (6 bases). Germline V gene data show CDR1 as SGHRS and CDR2 as YFSETQ. Trimming shortened V by 4 bases and J by 5 bases, and 18 bases separated the two germline ends. This CDR3 has 15 amino acids. CDR3 amino acids: CASSLSPGHITEAFF. The CDR3 DNA sequence: TGCGCCAGCAGCCTAAGCCCGGGACATATAACTGAAGCTTTCTTT.

The chain is built from TRBV7-2 and TRBJ2-5; 13 positions match TRBD2. The CDR3 spans 16 residues. J gave up 6 bases and V 6 bases, and 10 bases lay outside the gene matches. The germline V gene encodes CDR1 SGHTA and CDR2 FQGNSA. CDR3 amino acids: CASRRGTSGAQQTQYF. In DNA form, the CDR3 reads TGTGCCAGCAGACGAGGGACTAGCGGGGCCCAGCAGACCCAGTACTTC.